This note documents a single T cell receptor (beta chain) sequence. No antigen is known for it. No per-base quality is available; no much larger clone lies one base away. Using the deep immunoSEQ assay, TCR CDR3 regions were amplified from genomic DNA by multiplex PCR. Genomic DNA extracted from each cell subset was distributed evenly over all wells of several immunoSEQ 96-well plates, and each plate served as one replicate. For sorted subsets, about 220 ng of genomic DNA, equivalent to roughly 30,000 T cell genomes, went into each replicate PCR. Purified libraries were measured with a Qubit 3.0 fluorometer, size-checked on a Bioanalyzer 2100, and measured again with the KAPA Library Quantification kit. A separate single-read 150-cycle Illumina NextSeq 550 flow cell was used to sequence each immunoSEQ 96-well plate. The original pipeline was this. The immunoSEQ output contained only junctional sequences without quality scores, so filtering could not match that applied to full-length reads. Sequences were annotated with PyIR, a Python wrapper for IgBLAST v1.9, and V/J genes and CDR3 were assigned using IMGT germline references. Reads were removed for weak V/J assignments (E-value above 1e-6), missing CDR3, stop codons, out-of-frame junctions, or ambiguous translated residues. V3J clonotypes were defined as sequences sharing the same inferred V gene, J gene, and CDR3 amino acid sequence. To compute the percentage overlap between repertoires, the number of shared unique clonotypes was divided by the size of the smaller repertoire. Three approaches were used to assess repertoire richness: RTK rarefaction, the Chao1 estimator, and Recon v2.1 estimates of unobserved clonotypes. Generation probabilities for all TCRbeta clonotypes obtained by the gDNA method from four donors were computed using OLGA. The clones in this table, taken by TCRdb from immuneACCESS, are in-frame only. Not every clone is retained; where verified, under half of the shortfall comes from an unresolved V gene, and the cause of the rest is unknown. V, J and clone size were drawn from that table, and D and trimming were deduced from the DNA. This sample has under 1,100,000 clones in its table, and about 75% of those were observed once. Jointly, the top ten make up approximately 1.5% of the sample.

This entry comes from a study of shared clonotypes between healthy human individuals (dated by TCRdb to between 2020 and 2021). General notes on the study: The cohort comprised a couple of women and a few men aged 18 to 49 years. To estimate repertoire size and how much clonotype sharing occurs between individuals, the study deeply sequenced the blood TCR repertoires of several healthy adults. To increase sequencing depth and limit assay-specific biases, TCR repertoire library preparation and sequencing were carried out by different laboratories using diverse techniques. For each donor, CD4 naive and CD4 memory were each run on three plates, CD8 naive on two plates, and CD8 memory on one plate. Between about 0.94 and 8.9 billion PBMCs per donor were obtained by leukapheresis. Overall study results and their limits: Because the study included a small number of donors, the genetic and exposure-history diversity represented was limited. Sampling was restricted to blood, and TCR repertoires in tissue are likely to differ from TCR repertoires in blood. Compared with non-shared clonotypes, clonotypes shared by all four sorted-subset donors had higher generation probabilities. About 4.5% of naive CD4, roughly 3.6% of naive CD8, 2.3% of memory CD4, and 0.4% of memory CD8 clonotypes were shared across several donors. Incomplete sequencing was indicated by rarefaction of sorted-subset datasets, despite the large sequencing depth. Pairwise subsampling indicated that sequencing depth was expected to affect the degree of clonotype sharing among donors. Larger estimated clonotype richness was generally found for naive subsets than for memory subsets.

The donors were healthy, HIV-negative adults with no recently reported acute infections or vaccinations. Every donor was a Caucasian adult living in Nashville, Tennessee, USA. CD4+ T cells were enriched by magnetic negative selection, after which naive cells were positively selected on CD45RA and the negative fraction was taken as the memory subset. Blood was collected by leukapheresis, and PBMCs were isolated by Ficoll-Histopaque density gradient centrifugation and then cryopreserved in liquid nitrogen vapor phase. Analytical flow cytometry was used to check the purity and quantity of every magnetically sorted T cell population. Genomic DNA was isolated from each sorted fraction and quantified by UV absorbance on a Nanodrop 2000c. Including cysteine and phenylalanine, the CDR3 has 11 amino acids. CDR3 DNA is the only sequence kept; it has 33 bases, read in frame from the first base. Trimming costs V 3 bases and J 9 bases, and their ends lie 11 bases apart. The germline V gene (reference sequence) supplies CDR1 GTSNPN and CDR2 SVGIG.

In this chain, TRBV30 is recombined with TRBJ2-5; no D segment can be confidently identified. This sequence originates from a man between 18 and 29 years old in good health. Material: memory CD4+ T cells sorted from blood. The sample's cell subset or site label, decoded: CD45RA-negative fraction. The nucleotide sequence is given as TGTGCCTGGAGCAATAGTTTGGCCCAGTACTTC. The encoded protein is CAWSNSLAQYF.